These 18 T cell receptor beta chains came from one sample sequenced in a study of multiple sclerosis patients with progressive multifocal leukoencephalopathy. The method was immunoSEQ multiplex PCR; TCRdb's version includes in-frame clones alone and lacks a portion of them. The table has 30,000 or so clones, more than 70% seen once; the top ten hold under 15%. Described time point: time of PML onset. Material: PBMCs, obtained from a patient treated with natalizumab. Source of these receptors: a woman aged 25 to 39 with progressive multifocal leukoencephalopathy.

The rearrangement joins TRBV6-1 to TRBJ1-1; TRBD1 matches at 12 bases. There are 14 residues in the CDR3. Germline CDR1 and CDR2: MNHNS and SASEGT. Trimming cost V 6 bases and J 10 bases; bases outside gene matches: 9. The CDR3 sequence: CASSPRDRGPRAFF. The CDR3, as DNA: TGTGCCAGCAGCCCCCGGGACAGGGGGCCCAGAGCTTTCTTT.

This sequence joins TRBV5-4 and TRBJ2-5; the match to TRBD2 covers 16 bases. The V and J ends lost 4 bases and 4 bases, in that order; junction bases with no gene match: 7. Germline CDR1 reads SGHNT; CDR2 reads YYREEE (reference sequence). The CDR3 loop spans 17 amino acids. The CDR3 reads CASSQGTSGGAGETQYF. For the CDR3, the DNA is TGTGCCAGCAGCCAGGGGACTAGCGGGGGGGCTGGAGAGACCCAGTACTTC.

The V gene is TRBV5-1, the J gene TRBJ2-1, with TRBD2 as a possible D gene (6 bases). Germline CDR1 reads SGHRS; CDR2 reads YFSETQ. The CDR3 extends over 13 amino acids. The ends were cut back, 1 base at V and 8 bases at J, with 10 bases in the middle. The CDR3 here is CASSLTSIYEQFF. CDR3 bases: TGCGCCAGCAGCTTGACTAGCATCTATGAGCAGTTCTTC.

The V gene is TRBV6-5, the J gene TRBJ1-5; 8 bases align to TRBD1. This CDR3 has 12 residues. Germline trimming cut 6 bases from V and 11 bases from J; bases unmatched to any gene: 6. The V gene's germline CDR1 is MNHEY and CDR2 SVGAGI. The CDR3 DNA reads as TGTGCCAGCAGCGGGACAGGCGGGGCCCAGCATTTT. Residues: CASSGTGGAQHF.

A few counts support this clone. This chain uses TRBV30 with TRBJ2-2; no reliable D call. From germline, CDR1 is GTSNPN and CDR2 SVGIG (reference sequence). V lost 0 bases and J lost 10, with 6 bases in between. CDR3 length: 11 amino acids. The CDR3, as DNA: TGTGCCTGGAGTGTACGCTTGGAGCTGTTTTTT. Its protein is CAWSVRLELFF.

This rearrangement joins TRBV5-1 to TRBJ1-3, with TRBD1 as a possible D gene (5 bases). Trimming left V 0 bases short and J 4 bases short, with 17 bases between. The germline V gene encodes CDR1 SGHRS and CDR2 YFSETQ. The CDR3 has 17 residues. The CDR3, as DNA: TGCGCCAGCAGCTTGGCGTCGGTGCGGGGCTCAGGAAACACCATATATTTT. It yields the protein CASSLASVRGSGNTIYF.

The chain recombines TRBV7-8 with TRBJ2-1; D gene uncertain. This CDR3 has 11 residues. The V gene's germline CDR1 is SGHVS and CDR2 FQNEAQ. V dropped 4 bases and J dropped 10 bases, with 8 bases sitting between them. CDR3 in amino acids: CASSSTREQFF. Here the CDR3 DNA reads TGTGCCAGCAGCTCGACAAGAGAGCAGTTCTTC.

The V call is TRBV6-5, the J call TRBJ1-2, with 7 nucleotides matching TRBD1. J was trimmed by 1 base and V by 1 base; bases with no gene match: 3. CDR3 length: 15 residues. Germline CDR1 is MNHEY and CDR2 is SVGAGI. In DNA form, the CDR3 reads TGTGCCAGCAGTTACTTGCAGGGGGTTAACTATGGCTACACCTTC. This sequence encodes CASSYLQGVNYGYTF.

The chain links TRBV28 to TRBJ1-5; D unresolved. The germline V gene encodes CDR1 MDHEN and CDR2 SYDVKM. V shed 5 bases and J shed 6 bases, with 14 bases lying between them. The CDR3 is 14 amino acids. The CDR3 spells CASSPSSESQPQHF. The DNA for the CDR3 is TGTGCCAGCAGTCCTTCTTCGGAAAGTCAGCCCCAGCATTTT.

CDR3 nucleotides: TGTGCCAGCAGCCCCTGGACCAACACCGGGGAGCTGTTTTTT. It encodes CASSPWTNTGELFF. The chain combines TRBV28 with TRBJ2-2; D gene uncertain. Germline V CDR1 and CDR2: MDHEN, SYDVKM. Trimming removed 6 bases at V and 2 bases at J, with 10 bases between. This CDR3 comprises 14 residues.

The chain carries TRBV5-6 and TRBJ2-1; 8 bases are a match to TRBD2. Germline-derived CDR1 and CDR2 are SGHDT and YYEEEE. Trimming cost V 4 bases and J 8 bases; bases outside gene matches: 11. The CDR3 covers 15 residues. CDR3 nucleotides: TGTGCCAGCAGCCCGGGACTAGTTATTCTCTATGAGCAGTTCTTC. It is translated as CASSPGLVILYEQFF.

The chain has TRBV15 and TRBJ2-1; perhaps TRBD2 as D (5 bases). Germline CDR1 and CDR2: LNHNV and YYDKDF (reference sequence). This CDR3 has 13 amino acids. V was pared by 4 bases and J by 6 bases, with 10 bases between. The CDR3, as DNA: TGTGCCACCAGCATTACTAGTCCCAATGAGCAGTTCTTC. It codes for CATSITSPNEQFF.

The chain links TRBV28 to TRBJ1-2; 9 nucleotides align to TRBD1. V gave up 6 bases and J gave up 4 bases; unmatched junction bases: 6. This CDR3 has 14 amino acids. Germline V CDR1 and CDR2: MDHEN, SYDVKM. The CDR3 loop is CASSRGTGPYGYTF. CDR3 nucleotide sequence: TGTGCCAGCAGCCGCGGGACAGGGCCCTATGGCTACACCTTC.

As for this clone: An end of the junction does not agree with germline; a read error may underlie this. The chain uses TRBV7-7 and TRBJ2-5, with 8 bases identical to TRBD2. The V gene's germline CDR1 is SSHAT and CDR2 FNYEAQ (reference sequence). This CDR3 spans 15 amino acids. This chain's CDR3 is CASSLGGGPPSAQYF. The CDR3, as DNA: TGTGCTAGCAGCTTAGGCGGGGGGCCCCCTTCGGCCCAGTACTTC.

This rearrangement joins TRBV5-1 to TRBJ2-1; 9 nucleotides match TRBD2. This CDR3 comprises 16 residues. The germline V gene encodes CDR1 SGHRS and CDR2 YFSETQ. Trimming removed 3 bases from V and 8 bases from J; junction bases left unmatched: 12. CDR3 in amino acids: CASSWRGLASSDEQFF. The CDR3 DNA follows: TGCGCCAGCAGCTGGAGGGGACTAGCCTCTTCGGATGAGCAGTTCTTC.

As DNA, the CDR3 is TGCGCCAGCAGTACCCAACCCAGGTCCGGGGACACTGAAGCTTTCTTT. Protein: CASSTQPRSGDTEAFF. This sequence joins TRBV5-1 and TRBJ1-1; D remains unclear. V shed 5 bases and J shed 3 bases, with 20 bases lying between them. The length of the CDR3 is 16 residues. Germline V gene sequence: CDR1 SGHRS, CDR2 YFSETQ.

The DNA for the CDR3 is TGCGCCAGCAGCTTGGGACTAGCGGGGCCAGATACGCAGTATTTT. Protein: CASSLGLAGPDTQYF. This chain joins TRBV5-1 and TRBJ2-3; 11 nucleotides align to TRBD2. Losses at the gene ends were 0 bases for V and 4 bases for J; bases not matched to a gene: 1. Germline values: CDR1 SGHRS, CDR2 YFSETQ. The CDR3 loop spans 15 amino acids.

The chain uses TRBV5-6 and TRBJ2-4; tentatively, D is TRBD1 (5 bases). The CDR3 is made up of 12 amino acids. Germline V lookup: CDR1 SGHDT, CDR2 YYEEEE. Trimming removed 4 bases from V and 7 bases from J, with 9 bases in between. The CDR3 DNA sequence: TGTGCCAGCAGCCGACAGAGGAACATTCAGTACTTC. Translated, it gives CASSRQRNIQYF.